Presented here are 14 T cell receptor beta chains from one specimen sequenced in a study of blood T cell repertoires in COVID-19. Assay: immunoSEQ multiplex PCR; the TCRdb copy retains only in-frame clones and omits some. Here the sample spans over 85,000 clones, approximately 80% being singletons. The sample taken for sequencing was peripheral blood. The receptors here all came from a woman aged 65 to 85 with acute or convalescent COVID-19.

The genes are TRBV20-1 and TRBJ2-3; 12 nucleotides match TRBD2. V shed 3 bases, J shed 3 bases, and the junction held 7 bases outside the gene matches. This CDR3 region has 16 residues. CDR1 is DFQATT and CDR2 is SNEGSKA in the germline V gene (reference sequence). The CDR3 DNA reads as TGCAGTGCTAGTCCCCTAGCGGGGGGGCCAACAGATACGCAGTATTTT. Translated: CSASPLAGGPTDTQYF.

The rearrangement uses TRBV29-1 and TRBJ1-6; 9 nucleotides align to TRBD1. V lost 6 bases, J lost 8 bases, and 11 bases stayed unmatched. The CDR3 covers 15 residues. CDR1 SQVTM and CDR2 ANQGSEA come from the germline V gene. CDR3 sequence reads: CSVPDGTGRDSPLHF. CDR3 DNA: TGCAGCGTCCCGGATGGGACAGGGAGGGATTCACCCCTCCACTTT.

V and J are TRBV7-3 and TRBJ2-7, with 8 bases matching TRBD1. The CDR3 has 15 residues. Germline-derived CDR1 and CDR2 are SGHTA and FQGTGA. The V gene end was trimmed by 5 bases and the J gene end by 5 bases; junction bases not matched to a gene: 11. The CDR3 DNA sequence: TGTGCCAGCAGCCAATCGACAGGGGTAGGAGACGAGCAGTACTTC. It yields the protein CASSQSTGVGDEQYF.

The sample holds a few counts of this clone. The J gene is TRBJ1-5, the V gene TRBV5-8, with 7 bases identical to TRBD1. Germline lookup yields CDR1 SGHTS and CDR2 YDEGEE. The CDR3 runs 14 residues. V dropped 4 bases and J dropped 2; count of bases not matched to a gene: 3. The CDR3 loop reads CASSLTGGNQPQHF. CDR3 bases: TGTGCCAGCAGCCTTACAGGGGGCAATCAGCCCCAGCATTTT.

The CDR3 sequence is CASREAANYGYTF. CDR3 in DNA: TGTGCCAGCAGGGAGGCAGCTAACTATGGCTACACCTTC. This chain joins TRBV5-4 and TRBJ1-2; D unresolved. V dropped 5 bases and J dropped 0 bases, with 8 bases sitting between them. The germline gives CDR1 SGHNT, CDR2 YYREEE (reference sequence). The CDR3 is made up of 13 amino acids.

The chain carries TRBV11-2 and TRBJ1-1; D is possibly TRBD1 (5 bases). In germline, CDR1 is SGHAT, CDR2 FQNNGV. The CDR3 contains 14 residues. The V gene lost 5 bases and the J gene lost 3 bases, with 13 bases spanning the gap. The CDR3 sequence is CASSPKVGDTEAFF. The CDR3, as DNA: TGTGCCAGCAGCCCAAAGGTAGGGGACACTGAAGCTTTCTTT.

This chain links TRBV14 with TRBJ1-2; no clear D gene. CDR3 size: 15 residues. Germline V lookup: CDR1 SGHDN, CDR2 FVKESK. V lost 1 base and J lost 6, with 15 bases in between. The CDR3 here is CASSQALGIFNGYTF. Written as DNA, the CDR3 is TGTGCCAGCAGCCAAGCACTAGGAATATTCAATGGCTACACCTTC. Variable domain in full (rest from reference TRBV14 and TRBJ1-2): EAGVTQFPSHSVIEKGQTVTLRCDPISGHDNLYWYRRVMGKEIKFLLHFVKESKQDESGMPNNRFLAERTGGTYSTLKVQPAELEDSGVYFCASSQALGIFNGYTFGSGTRLTVV.

This clone was detected only a few times. The rearrangement links TRBV6-4 to TRBJ1-5; D remains ambiguous. CDR1 is MRHNA, CDR2 SNTAGT, per germline. The CDR3 has 13 amino acids. V was trimmed by 4 bases and J by 5 bases, leaving 9 bases between them. CDR3 residues: CASSVSQDQPQHF. Here the CDR3 DNA reads TGTGCCAGCAGTGTAAGCCAAGATCAGCCCCAGCATTTT.

The chain links TRBV5-1 to TRBJ2-7; 7 positions agree with TRBD1. CDR3 length: 14 residues. Germline trimming cut 4 bases from V and 1 base from J; bases unmatched to any gene: 5. Germline V gene data show CDR1 as SGHRS and CDR2 as YFSETQ. The CDR3 DNA follows: TGCGCCAGCAGCATTGGGGGACAGTCCTACGAGCAGTACTTC. It codes for CASSIGGQSYEQYF.

The chain uses TRBV3-1 (or the pseudogene TRBV3-2) and TRBJ2-4; 7 bases fit TRBD1. Germline CDR1 LGHDT, CDR2 YNNKEL (reference sequence). Trimming at V came to 0 bases and at J to 6 bases, leaving 8 bases not matched to a gene. CDR3 length: 16 residues. CDR3 region: CASSQEATGVPNIQYF. The DNA for the CDR3 is TGTGCCAGCAGCCAAGAAGCAACAGGGGTGCCAAACATTCAGTACTTC.

A single count supports this clone. The V call is TRBV7-8, the J call TRBJ2-1; TRBD2 aligns across 8 bases. V was clipped by 4 bases and J by 3 bases; unmatched bases: 5. The CDR3 covers 15 residues. Germline-derived CDR1 and CDR2 are SGHVS and FQNEAQ. The CDR3 region is CASSSVGGGYNEQFF. The DNA of the CDR3 is TGTGCCAGCAGCTCTGTCGGGGGGGGCTACAATGAGCAGTTCTTC.

This clone appeared a single time. This chain links TRBV11-3 with TRBJ2-2; 7 nucleotides align to TRBD2. The germline V gene has CDR1 SGHNT and CDR2 YENEEA. J gave up 4 bases and V 8 bases, and 10 bases lay outside the gene matches. This CDR3 is 15 amino acids long. The CDR3 here is CASAGRVYGTGELFF. CDR3 in DNA: TGTGCCAGCGCGGGGAGGGTTTATGGCACCGGGGAGCTGTTTTTT.

The rearrangement uses TRBV3-1 (or the pseudogene TRBV3-2) and TRBJ1-5; D may be TRBD1 (5 bases). The ends were cut back, 3 bases at V and 7 bases at J, with 16 bases in the middle. Germline CDR1 LGHDT, CDR2 YNNKEL (reference sequence). CDR3 length: 15 residues. CDR3 DNA: TGTGCCAGCAGCCAGACGGGGGACGGACGACAGCCCCAGCATTTT. Amino acid sequence: CASSQTGDGRQPQHF.

The V and J genes are TRBV11-2 and TRBJ2-3; 9 nucleotides line up with TRBD2. Germline CDR1 and CDR2: SGHAT and FQNNGV. Losses at the gene ends were 5 bases for V and 3 bases for J; bases not matched to a gene: 6. This CDR3 contains 15 residues. CDR3 nucleotides: TGTGCCAGCAGCCCCCTAGCGGGGAGGACAGATACGCAGTATTTT. Amino acids: CASSPLAGRTDTQYF.